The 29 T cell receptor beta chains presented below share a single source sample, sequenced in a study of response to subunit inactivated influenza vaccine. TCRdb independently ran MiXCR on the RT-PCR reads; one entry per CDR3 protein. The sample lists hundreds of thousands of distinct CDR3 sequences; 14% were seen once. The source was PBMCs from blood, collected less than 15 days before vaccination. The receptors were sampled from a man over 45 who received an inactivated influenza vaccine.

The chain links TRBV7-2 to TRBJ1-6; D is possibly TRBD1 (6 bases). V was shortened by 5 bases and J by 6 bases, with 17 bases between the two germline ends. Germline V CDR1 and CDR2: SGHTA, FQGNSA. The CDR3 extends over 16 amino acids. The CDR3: CASSGGGRGGNSPLHF. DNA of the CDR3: TGTGCCAGCAGCGGGGGGGGCAGGGGAGGTAATTCACCCCTCCACTTT.

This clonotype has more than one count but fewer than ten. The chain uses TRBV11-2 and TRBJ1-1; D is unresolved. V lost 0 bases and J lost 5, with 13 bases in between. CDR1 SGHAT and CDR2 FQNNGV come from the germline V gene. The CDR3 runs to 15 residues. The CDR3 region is CASSLDLGKGTEAFF. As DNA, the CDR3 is TGTGCCAGCAGCTTAGATTTAGGGAAGGGAACTGAAGCTTTCTTT.

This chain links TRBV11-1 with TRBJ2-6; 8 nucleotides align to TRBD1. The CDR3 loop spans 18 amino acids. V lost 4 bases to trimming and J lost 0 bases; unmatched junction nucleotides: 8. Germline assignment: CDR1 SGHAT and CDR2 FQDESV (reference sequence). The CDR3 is CASSWWDRTPSGANVLTF. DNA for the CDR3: TGTGCCAGCAGCTGGTGGGACAGGACCCCCTCTGGGGCCAACGTCCTGACTTTC.

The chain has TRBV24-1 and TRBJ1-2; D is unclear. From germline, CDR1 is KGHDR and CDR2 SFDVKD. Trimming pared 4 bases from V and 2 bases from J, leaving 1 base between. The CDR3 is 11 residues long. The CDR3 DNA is TGTGCCACCAGTGACAACTATGGCTACACCTTC. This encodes CATSDNYGYTF.

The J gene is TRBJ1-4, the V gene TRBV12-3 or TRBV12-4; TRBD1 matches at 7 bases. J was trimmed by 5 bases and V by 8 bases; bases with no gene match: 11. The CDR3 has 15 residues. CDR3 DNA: TGTGCCAGCGGCGGGACAGAGCTCGCGAATGAAAAACTGTTTTTT. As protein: CASGGTELANEKLFF.

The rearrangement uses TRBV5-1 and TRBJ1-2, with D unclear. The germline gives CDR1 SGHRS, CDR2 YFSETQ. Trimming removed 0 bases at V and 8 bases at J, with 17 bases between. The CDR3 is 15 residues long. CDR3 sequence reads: CASSLDGQAIDGYTF. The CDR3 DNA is TGCGCCAGCAGCTTGGATGGTCAGGCTATAGACGGCTACACCTTC.

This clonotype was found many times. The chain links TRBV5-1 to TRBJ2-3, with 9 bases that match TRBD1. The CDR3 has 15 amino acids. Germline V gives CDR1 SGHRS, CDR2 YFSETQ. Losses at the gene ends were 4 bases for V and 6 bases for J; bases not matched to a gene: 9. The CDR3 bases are TGCGCCAGCAGCCACCCGACAGGGGGAGCTGATACGCAGTATTTT. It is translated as CASSHPTGGADTQYF.

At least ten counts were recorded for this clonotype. CDR3 sequence: CASSVGLARETQYF. DNA of the CDR3: TGTGCCAGCAGCGTAGGACTAGCACGAGAGACCCAGTACTTC. The chain combines TRBV9 with TRBJ2-5; 7 nucleotides align to TRBD2. The germline V gene has CDR1 SGDLS and CDR2 YYNGEE. J gave up 4 bases and V 0 bases, and 3 bases lay outside the gene matches. The CDR3 loop spans 14 amino acids.

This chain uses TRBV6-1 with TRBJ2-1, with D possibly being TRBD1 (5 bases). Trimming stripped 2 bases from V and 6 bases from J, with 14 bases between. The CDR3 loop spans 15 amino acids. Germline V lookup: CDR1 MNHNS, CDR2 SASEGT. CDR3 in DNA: TGTGCCAGCAGTGAAAACCAGGGTGGATTCAATGAGCAGTTCTTC. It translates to CASSENQGGFNEQFF.

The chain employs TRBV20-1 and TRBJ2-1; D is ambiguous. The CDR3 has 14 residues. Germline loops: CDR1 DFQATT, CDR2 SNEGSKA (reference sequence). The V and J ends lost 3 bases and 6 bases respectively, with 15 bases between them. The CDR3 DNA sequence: TGCAGTGCTAGTCGCAGTCAGACCATCAATGAGCAGTTCTTC. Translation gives CSASRSQTINEQFF.

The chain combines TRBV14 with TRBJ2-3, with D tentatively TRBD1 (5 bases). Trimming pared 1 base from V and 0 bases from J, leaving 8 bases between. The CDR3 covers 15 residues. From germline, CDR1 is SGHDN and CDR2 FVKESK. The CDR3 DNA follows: TGTGCCAGCAGCCAAGGCAGGGTGAGCACAGATACGCAGTATTTT. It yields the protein CASSQGRVSTDTQYF.

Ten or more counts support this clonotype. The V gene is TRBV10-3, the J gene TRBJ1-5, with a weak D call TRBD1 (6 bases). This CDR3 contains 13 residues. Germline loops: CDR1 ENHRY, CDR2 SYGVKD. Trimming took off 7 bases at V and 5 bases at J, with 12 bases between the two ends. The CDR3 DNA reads TGTGCCATCAATGGGGGCGGAGATCAGCCCCAGCATTTT. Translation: CAINGGGDQPQHF.

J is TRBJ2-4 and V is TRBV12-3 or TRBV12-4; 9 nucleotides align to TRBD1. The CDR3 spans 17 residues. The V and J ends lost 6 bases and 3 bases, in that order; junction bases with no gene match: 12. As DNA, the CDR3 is TGTGCCAGCAGGCCCGGCCGGGACAGGGTGGTCAAAAACATTCAGTACTTC. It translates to CASRPGRDRVVKNIQYF.

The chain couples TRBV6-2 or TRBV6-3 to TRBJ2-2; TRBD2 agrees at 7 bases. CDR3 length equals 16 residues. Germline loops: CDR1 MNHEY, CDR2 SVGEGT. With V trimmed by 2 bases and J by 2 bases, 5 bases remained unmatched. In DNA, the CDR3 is TGTGCCAGCAGTTACCGGGACTACTATAACACCGGGGAGCTGTTTTTT. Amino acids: CASSYRDYYNTGELFF.

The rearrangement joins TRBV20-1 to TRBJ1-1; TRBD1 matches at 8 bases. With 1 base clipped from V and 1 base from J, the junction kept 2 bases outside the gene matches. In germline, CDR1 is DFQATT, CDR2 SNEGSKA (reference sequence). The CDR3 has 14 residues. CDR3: CSARAGGRNTEAFF. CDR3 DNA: TGCAGTGCTAGAGCAGGGGGCCGGAACACTGAAGCTTTCTTT.

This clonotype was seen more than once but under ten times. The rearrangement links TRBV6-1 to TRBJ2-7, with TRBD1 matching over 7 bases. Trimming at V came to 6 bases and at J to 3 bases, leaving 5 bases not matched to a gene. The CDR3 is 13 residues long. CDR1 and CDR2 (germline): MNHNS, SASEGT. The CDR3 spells CASSRGQVYEQYF. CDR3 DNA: TGTGCCAGCAGCCGTGGACAGGTCTACGAGCAGTACTTC.

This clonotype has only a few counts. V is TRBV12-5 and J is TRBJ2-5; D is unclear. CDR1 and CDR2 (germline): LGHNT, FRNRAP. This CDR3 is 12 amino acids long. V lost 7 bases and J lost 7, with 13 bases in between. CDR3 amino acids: CASALEYTTQYF. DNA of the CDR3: TGTGCTAGTGCCCTCGAATACACGACCCAGTACTTC.

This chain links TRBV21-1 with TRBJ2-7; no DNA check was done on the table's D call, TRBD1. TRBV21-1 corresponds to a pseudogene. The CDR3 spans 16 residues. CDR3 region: CASSNADSQGVYEQYF. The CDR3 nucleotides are TGTGCCAGCAGCAACGCGGACAGCCAGGGGGTCTACGAGCAGTACTTC.

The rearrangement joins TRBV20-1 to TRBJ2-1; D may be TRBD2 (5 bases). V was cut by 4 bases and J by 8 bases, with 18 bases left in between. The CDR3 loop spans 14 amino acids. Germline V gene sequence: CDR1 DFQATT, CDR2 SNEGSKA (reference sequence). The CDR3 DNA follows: TGCAGTGCTAAAGCCCTAGGGAGCCCCGATGAGCAGTTCTTC. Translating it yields CSAKALGSPDEQFF.

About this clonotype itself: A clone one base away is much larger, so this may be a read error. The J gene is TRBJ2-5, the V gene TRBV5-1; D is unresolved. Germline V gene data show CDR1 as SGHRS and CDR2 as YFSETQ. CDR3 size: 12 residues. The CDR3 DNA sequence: TGCGGCAGCAGCTTGGTGTCGGAGACCCAGTACTTC. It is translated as CGSSLVSETQYF.

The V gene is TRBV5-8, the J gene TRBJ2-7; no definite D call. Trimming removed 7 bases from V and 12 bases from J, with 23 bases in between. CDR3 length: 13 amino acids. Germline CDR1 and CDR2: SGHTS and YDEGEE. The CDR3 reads CASGPRLFYWPYF. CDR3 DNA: TGTGCCAGCGGACCCAGATTATTCTACTGGCCGTACTTC.

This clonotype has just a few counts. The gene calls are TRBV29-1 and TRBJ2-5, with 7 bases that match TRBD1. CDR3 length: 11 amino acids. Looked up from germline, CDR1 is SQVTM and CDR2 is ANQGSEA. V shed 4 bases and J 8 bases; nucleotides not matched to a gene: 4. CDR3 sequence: CSVVQGETQYF. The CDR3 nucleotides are TGCAGCGTTGTCCAGGGGGAAACCCAGTACTTC.

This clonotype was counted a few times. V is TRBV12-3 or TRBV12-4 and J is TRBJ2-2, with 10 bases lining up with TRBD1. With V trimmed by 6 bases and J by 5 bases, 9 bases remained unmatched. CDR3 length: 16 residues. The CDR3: CASRLTGTGDTGELFF. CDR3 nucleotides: TGTGCCAGCAGATTAACCGGGACAGGGGATACCGGGGAGCTGTTTTTT.

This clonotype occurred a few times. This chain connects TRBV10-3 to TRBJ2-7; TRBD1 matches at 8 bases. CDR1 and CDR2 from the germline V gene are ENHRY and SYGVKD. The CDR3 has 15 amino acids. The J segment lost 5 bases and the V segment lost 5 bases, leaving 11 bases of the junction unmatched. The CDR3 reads CAISTRGLGRDEQYF. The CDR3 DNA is TGTGCCATCAGTACCAGGGGGCTGGGGCGCGACGAGCAGTACTTC.

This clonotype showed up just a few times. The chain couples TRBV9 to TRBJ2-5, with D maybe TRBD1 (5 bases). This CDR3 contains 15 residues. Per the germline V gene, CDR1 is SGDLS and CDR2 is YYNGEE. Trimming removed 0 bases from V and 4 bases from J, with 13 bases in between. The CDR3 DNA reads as TGTGCCAGCAGCGTAGGTGGACAAAAGCGAGAGACCCAGTACTTC. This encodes CASSVGGQKRETQYF.

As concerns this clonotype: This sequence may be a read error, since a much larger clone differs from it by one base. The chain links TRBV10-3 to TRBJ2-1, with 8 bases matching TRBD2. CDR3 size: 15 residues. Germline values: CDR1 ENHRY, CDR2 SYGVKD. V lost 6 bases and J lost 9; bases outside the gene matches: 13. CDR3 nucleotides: TGTGCCATCAGAAGGACTAGCCGGAGGAACAGTGAGCAGTTCTTC. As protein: CAIRRTSRRNSEQFF.

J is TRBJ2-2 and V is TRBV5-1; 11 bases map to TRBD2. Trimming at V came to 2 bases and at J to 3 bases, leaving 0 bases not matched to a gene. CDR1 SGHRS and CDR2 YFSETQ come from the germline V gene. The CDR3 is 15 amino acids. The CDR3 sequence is CASSFSGRDTGELFF. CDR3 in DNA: TGCGCCAGCAGCTTTAGCGGGAGGGACACCGGGGAGCTGTTTTTT.

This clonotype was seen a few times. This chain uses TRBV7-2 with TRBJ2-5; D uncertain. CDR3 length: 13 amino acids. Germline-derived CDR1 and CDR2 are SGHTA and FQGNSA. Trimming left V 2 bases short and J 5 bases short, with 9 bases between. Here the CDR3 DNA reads TGTGCCAGCAGCTTAAGGGTGTGGGAGACCCAGTACTTC. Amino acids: CASSLRVWETQYF.

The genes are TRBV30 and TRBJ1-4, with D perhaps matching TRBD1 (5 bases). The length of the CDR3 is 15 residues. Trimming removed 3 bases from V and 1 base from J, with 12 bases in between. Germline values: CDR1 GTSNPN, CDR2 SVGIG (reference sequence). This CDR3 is CAWRGKGLTNEKLFF. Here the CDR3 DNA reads TGTGCCTGGAGGGGGAAGGGGTTAACTAATGAAAAACTGTTTTTT. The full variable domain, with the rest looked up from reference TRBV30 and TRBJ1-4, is SQTIHQWPATLVQPVGSPLSLECTVEGTSNPNLYWYRQAAGRGLQLLFYSVGIGQISSEVPQNLSASRPQDRQFILSSKKLLLSDSGFYLCAWRGKGLTNEKLFFGSGTQLSVL.